The 18 T cell receptor beta chains reported below all come from one sample, sequenced in a study of memory CD4+ T cells and cytomegalovirus serostatus. Single viable CD3+CD4+CD8-CD45RO+ cells were sorted as the memory CD4+ T cells. Generated by immunoSEQ multiplex PCR, the TCRdb table keeps only in-frame clones and is missing some. The table has around 99,000 clones, 80% seen once. The material sequenced was memory CD4+ T cells from blood. The receptors originated from an adult in good health and CMV-seropositive.

The chain recombines TRBV28 with TRBJ1-1; D uncertain. Germline V gene sequence: CDR1 MDHEN, CDR2 SYDVKM. Trimming took 7 bases from V and 0 from J, leaving 9 bases between them. This CDR3 region has 13 residues. The CDR3 reads CASTDTMNTEAFF. The CDR3 nucleotides are TGTGCCAGCACTGACACGATGAACACTGAAGCTTTCTTT. The full variable domain, in which reference TRBV28 and TRBJ1-1 provide the parts outside the CDR3, is DVKVTQSSRYLVKRTGEKVFLECVQDMDHENMFWYRQDPGLGLRLIYFSYDVKMKEKGDIPEGYSVSREKKERFSLILESASTNQTSMYLCASTDTMNTEAFFGQGTRLTVV.

The chain joins TRBV25-1 to TRBJ2-5; maybe TRBD1 (5 bases). Germline assignment: CDR1 MGHDK and CDR2 SYGVNS. The CDR3 is 14 residues long. V was cut by 2 bases and J by 2 bases, with 9 bases left in between. The CDR3: CASSEKTGQETQYF. DNA for the CDR3: TGTGCCAGCAGTGAAAAAACAGGACAAGAGACCCAGTACTTC.

V gene TRBV6-6 combines with J gene TRBJ2-5; 12 bases are a match to TRBD2. The V gene end was trimmed by 6 bases and the J gene end by 3 bases; junction bases not matched to a gene: 5. Per germline, CDR1 MNHNY and CDR2 SVGAGI (reference sequence). There are 15 residues in the CDR3. CDR3: CASRRRTSGEETQYF. The CDR3 region has the DNA TGTGCCAGCAGACGACGGACTAGCGGGGAAGAGACCCAGTACTTC.

The chain employs TRBV30 and TRBJ2-7, with a tentative D call TRBD2 (5 bases). Deletions cut 5 bases from V and 4 bases from J, with 15 bases between. CDR1 is GTSNPN and CDR2 is SVGIG in the germline V gene (reference sequence). CDR3 length: 13 amino acids. The CDR3, as DNA: TGTGCCTGGGGACTCTTCCGGCGGTACGAGCAGTACTTC. Its translation is CAWGLFRRYEQYF.

The rearrangement links TRBV7-9 to TRBJ2-1; 9 bases agree with TRBD2. The CDR3 consists of 14 residues. Germline V lookup: CDR1 SEHNR, CDR2 FQNEAQ (reference sequence). V gave up 5 bases and J gave up 4 bases; unmatched junction bases: 3. The chain's CDR3 is CASSPTSGYNEQFF. The CDR3 DNA reads TGTGCCAGCAGCCCGACTAGCGGTTACAATGAGCAGTTCTTC.

CDR3 sequence: CASSGPAATGELFF. The CDR3 DNA follows: TGTGCCAGCAGCGGACCAGCGGCCACCGGGGAGCTGTTTTTT. J is TRBJ2-2 and V is TRBV2; tentatively, D is TRBD2 (5 bases). V lost 6 bases and J 4 bases, leaving 12 bases between the germline ends. CDR1 SNHLY and CDR2 FYNNEI come from the germline V gene. The CDR3 loop spans 14 amino acids.

V gene TRBV2 combines with J gene TRBJ2-7, with TRBD2 as a possible D gene (6 bases). The V end lost 4 bases, the J end lost 7 bases, and 17 bases lay between the germline ends. The CDR3 is 14 residues long. CDR1 and CDR2 (germline): SNHLY, FYNNEI. In DNA form, the CDR3 reads TGTGCCAGCAGTGGAGGGACTCTGGTCCAGGAGCAGTACTTC. Protein sequence: CASSGGTLVQEQYF.

The V gene is TRBV28, the J gene TRBJ2-2; TRBD1 aligns across 7 bases. J was trimmed by 0 bases and V by 5 bases; bases with no gene match: 6. Germline CDR1 and CDR2: MDHEN and SYDVKM. The CDR3 covers 16 residues. In DNA form, the CDR3 reads TGTGCCAGCAGTCCGGACAGGCTTGCGAACACCGGGGAGCTGTTTTTT. This sequence encodes CASSPDRLANTGELFF.

V gene TRBV28 combines with J gene TRBJ1-6; TRBD1 matches at 10 bases. V lost 5 bases to trimming and J lost 10 bases; unmatched junction nucleotides: 8. Germline V gives CDR1 MDHEN, CDR2 SYDVKM. The CDR3 is 15 amino acids. The CDR3 loop reads CASSPPDRGESPLHF. The CDR3 nucleotides read TGTGCCAGCAGTCCGCCGGACAGGGGGGAGTCACCCCTCCACTTT.

DNA of the CDR3: TGTGCCAGCAGTTTTGCGGACAGGGGGTCCGAGCAGTACTTC. Translating gives CASSFADRGSEQYF. This chain connects TRBV28 to TRBJ2-7, with 10 bases fitting TRBD1. This CDR3 region has 14 residues. The junction had 5 bases not matched to a gene; V was cut back by 3 bases and J by 6 bases. The germline CDR1 and CDR2 sequences are MDHEN and SYDVKM. The full variable domain, in which reference TRBV28 and TRBJ2-7 provide the parts outside the CDR3, is DVKVTQSSRYLVKRTGEKVFLECVQDMDHENMFWYRQDPGLGLRLIYFSYDVKMKEKGDIPEGYSVSREKKERFSLILESASTNQTSMYLCASSFADRGSEQYFGPGTRLTVT.

V usage is TRBV29-1 and J usage is TRBJ2-5; maybe TRBD1 (5 bases). The V and J ends lost 4 bases and 7 bases respectively, with 13 bases between them. This CDR3 region has 12 residues. The germline CDR1 and CDR2 sequences are SQVTM and ANQGSEA. CDR3 amino acids: CSVAWQGGTQYF. The CDR3 DNA is TGCAGCGTTGCGTGGCAGGGTGGGACCCAGTACTTC.

The V and J genes are TRBV6-1 and TRBJ2-7, with D perhaps matching TRBD1 (6 bases). Looked up from germline, CDR1 is MNHNS and CDR2 is SASEGT. The CDR3 has 14 amino acids. The ends were cut back, 5 bases at V and 2 bases at J, with 13 bases in the middle. Written as DNA, the CDR3 is TGTGCCAGCAGTTTGGCAGGGGCTACCTACGAGCAGTACTTC. It translates to CASSLAGATYEQYF.

The chain links TRBV9 to TRBJ2-3, with D maybe TRBD1 (5 bases). V lost 0 bases and J 1 base, leaving 12 bases between the germline ends. The CDR3 runs to 16 residues. The germline V gene has CDR1 SGDLS and CDR2 YYNGEE. CDR3 sequence reads: CASSVGQGLGTDTQYF. CDR3 in DNA: TGTGCCAGCAGCGTAGGTCAGGGTCTAGGCACAGATACGCAGTATTTT.

The rearrangement uses TRBV5-1 and TRBJ1-5; 7 bases fit TRBD1. V was clipped by 2 bases and J by 4 bases; unmatched bases: 6. The germline CDR1 and CDR2 sequences are SGHRS and YFSETQ. This CDR3 is built from 15 residues. The CDR3 region is CASSLTGEGNQPQHF. CDR3 nucleotide sequence: TGCGCCAGCAGCTTAACAGGGGAGGGGAATCAGCCCCAGCATTTT.

V and J are TRBV19 and TRBJ1-1; no definite D call. Trimming cost V 4 bases and J 1 base, with 7 bases left between them. The CDR3 spans 13 residues. The germline CDR1 and CDR2 sequences are LNHDA and SQIVND (reference sequence). CDR3 nucleotides: TGTGCCAGTAGTAAGACACCGAACACTGAAGCTTTCTTT. This translates into CASSKTPNTEAFF.

CDR3 DNA sequence: TGCGCCAGCAGCTTGTCAGGGGATCTCAGCAATGAGCAGTTCTTC. Protein product: CASSLSGDLSNEQFF. The chain employs TRBV5-1 and TRBJ2-1, with TRBD1 as a possible D gene (6 bases). V dropped 1 base and J dropped 6 bases, with 14 bases sitting between them. Per the germline V gene, CDR1 is SGHRS and CDR2 is YFSETQ. CDR3 length equals 15 residues.

The J gene is TRBJ2-1, the V gene TRBV7-2; TRBD1 aligns across 10 bases. The CDR3 covers 16 residues. The germline gives CDR1 SGHTA, CDR2 FQGNSA. The J segment lost 8 bases and the V segment lost 5 bases, leaving 12 bases of the junction unmatched. CDR3 amino acids: CASSRTGTGEKDEQFF. The CDR3 DNA follows: TGTGCCAGCAGCAGAACCGGGACAGGGGAGAAGGATGAGCAGTTCTTC.

This chain connects TRBV4-2 to TRBJ2-5, with D hard to call. Germline V gene sequence: CDR1 LGHNA, CDR2 YNFKEQ. The CDR3 extends over 14 amino acids. V lost 0 bases, J lost 2 bases, and 7 bases lay in between. In nucleotides, the CDR3 is TGTGCCAGCAGCCAAGATCTGAAACAAGAGACCCAGTACTTC. Translating gives CASSQDLKQETQYF.